This passage covers 8 T cell receptor beta chains from one sample sequenced in a study of tumor-infiltrating lymphocytes in localized non-small cell lung cancer. Sequencing was performed with immunoSEQ multiplex PCR; in TCRdb, only in-frame clones are kept and a portion is missing. Here the sample spans roughly 10,000 clones, roughly three quarters being singletons. The sequencing input was lung tumor tissue. The source is a human donor with non-small cell lung cancer.

The chain couples TRBV2 to TRBJ2-5; 9 bases agree with TRBD1. The V gene end was trimmed by 7 bases and the J gene end by 3 bases; junction bases not matched to a gene: 3. Germline-derived CDR1 and CDR2 are SNHLY and FYNNEI. This CDR3 comprises 13 residues. DNA for the CDR3: TGTGCCAGCACTCGGGACAGGGAAGAGACCCAGTACTTC. This encodes CASTRDREETQYF.

The chain uses TRBV7-8 and TRBJ2-5; a weak D match, TRBD2 (6 bases). Per the germline V gene, CDR1 is SGHVS and CDR2 is FQNEAQ. Trimming pared 1 base from V and 8 bases from J, leaving 17 bases between. This CDR3 has 15 amino acids. The CDR3 spells CASSLDPGTAATQYF. In nucleotides, the CDR3 is TGTGCCAGCAGCTTAGACCCCGGGACTGCAGCCACCCAGTACTTC.

This clone was recorded a few times. V is TRBV6-1 and J is TRBJ2-7, with TRBD1 matching over 7 bases. CDR1 is MNHNS and CDR2 is SASEGT in the germline V gene. The CDR3 is made up of 14 amino acids. V was pared by 5 bases and J by 2 bases, with 6 bases of the junction left unmatched. The chain's CDR3 is CASSTRDSPYEQYF. The CDR3 DNA reads TGTGCCAGCAGTACCCGGGACAGTCCCTACGAGCAGTACTTC.

A single count supports this clone. The V and J genes are TRBV9 and TRBJ2-5; no clear D gene. Germline V gene data show CDR1 as SGDLS and CDR2 as YYNGEE. V was clipped by 4 bases and J by 5 bases, with 12 bases between them. This CDR3 has 13 residues. CDR3 sequence: CASSPGGWETQYF. DNA of the CDR3: TGTGCCAGCAGCCCCGGTGGGTGGGAGACCCAGTACTTC.

This sequence joins TRBV6-1 and TRBJ2-3; 11 bases are a match to TRBD2. The V segment lost 2 bases and the J segment 2 bases; nucleotides outside the gene matches: 12. Per the germline V gene, CDR1 is MNHNS and CDR2 is SASEGT. There are 19 residues in the CDR3. CDR3 sequence reads: CASSELAGGLGRDTDTQYF. CDR3 in DNA: TGTGCCAGCAGTGAACTAGCGGGGGGCCTGGGGCGGGACACAGATACGCAGTATTTT.

V is TRBV7-2 and J is TRBJ1-6; a weak D match, TRBD1 (5 bases). This CDR3 region has 17 residues. The V gene lost 2 bases and the J gene lost 1 base, with 12 bases spanning the gap. Germline V CDR1 and CDR2: SGHTA, FQGNSA. The CDR3 reads CASSLSGPPSYNSPLHF. The DNA of the CDR3 is TGTGCCAGCAGCTTATCGGGGCCCCCTTCCTATAATTCACCCCTCCACTTT.

The chain joins TRBV7-9 to TRBJ2-7; 9 bases line up with TRBD1. Per germline, CDR1 SEHNR and CDR2 FQNEAQ (reference sequence). The CDR3 spans 16 residues. V lost 5 bases to trimming and J lost 4 bases; unmatched junction nucleotides: 12. The CDR3 reads CASSSLPGQGVYEQYF. The CDR3 DNA reads TGTGCCAGCAGCAGTCTACCGGGACAGGGCGTTTACGAGCAGTACTTC.

V usage is TRBV9 and J usage is TRBJ1-4, with TRBD1 matching 10 bases. CDR1 and CDR2 from the germline V gene are SGDLS and YYNGEE. This CDR3 is built from 15 residues. Trimming at V came to 3 bases and at J to 7 bases, leaving 6 bases not matched to a gene. The CDR3 bases are TGTGCCAGCAGCGCCCGGACAGGGGGAGGTGAAAAACTGTTTTTT. Protein: CASSARTGGGEKLFF.